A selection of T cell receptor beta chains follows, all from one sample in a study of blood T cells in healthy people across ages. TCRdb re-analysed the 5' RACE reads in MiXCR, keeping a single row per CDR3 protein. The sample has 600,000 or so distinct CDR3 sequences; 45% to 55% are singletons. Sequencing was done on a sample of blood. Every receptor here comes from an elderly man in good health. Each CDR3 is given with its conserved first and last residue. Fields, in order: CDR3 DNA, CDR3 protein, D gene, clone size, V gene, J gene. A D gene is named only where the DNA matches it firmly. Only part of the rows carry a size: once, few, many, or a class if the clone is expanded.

CDR3nt: TGTGCCACCAGTGATTTTCTTGGCGGAGCCCCCTCGGGGGAAGAGACCCAGTACTTC; CDR3aa: CATSDFLGGAPSGEETQYF; d_gene: .; abundance: many; v_gene: TRBV24-1; j_gene: TRBJ2-5
CDR3nt: TGCGCCAGCAGCTCAGTAGCGGGAGGGCGCACAGATACGCAGTATTTT; CDR3aa: CASSSVAGGRTDTQYF; d_gene: TRBD2; abundance: .; v_gene: TRBV5-1; j_gene: TRBJ2-3
CDR3nt: TGTGCCAGCAGCTTAAACAGGGGCGCCTACGAGCAGTACTTC; CDR3aa: CASSLNRGAYEQYF; d_gene: TRBD1; abundance: few; v_gene: TRBV7-2; j_gene: TRBJ2-7
CDR3nt: TGTGCCAGCAGAGAGGGACAGGATAATTCACCCCTCCACTTT; CDR3aa: CASREGQDNSPLHF; d_gene: TRBD1; abundance: few; v_gene: TRBV6-6; j_gene: TRBJ1-6
CDR3nt: TGCGCCAGCAGCCAAGATAGGCGCGCTTTCTTT; CDR3aa: CASSQDRRAFF; d_gene: .; abundance: .; v_gene: TRBV4-1; j_gene: TRBJ1-1
CDR3nt: TGTGCCAGCAGCGGGACAGGGGAGCAGTTCTTC; CDR3aa: CASSGTGEQFF; d_gene: TRBD1; abundance: many; v_gene: TRBV7-8; j_gene: TRBJ2-1
CDR3nt: TGCAGTTCTAAGGACCGTTACAGCTCCTACAATGAGCAGTTCTTC; CDR3aa: CSSKDRYSSYNEQFF; d_gene: .; abundance: .; v_gene: TRBV20-1; j_gene: TRBJ2-1
CDR3nt: TGCAGTGCTAGAGACGAGCGGGGGGCTGGCTATGAGCAGTTCTTC; CDR3aa: CSARDERGAGYEQFF; d_gene: TRBD2; abundance: .; v_gene: TRBV20-1; j_gene: TRBJ2-1
CDR3nt: TGTGCCAGCAGTGAGCGACAGGGCCCAGGCACTGAAGCTTTCTTT; CDR3aa: CASSERQGPGTEAFF; d_gene: TRBD1; abundance: .; v_gene: TRBV6-6; j_gene: TRBJ1-1
CDR3nt: TGTGCCAGCACCGACCGGCCCCCCGCGTCTGGGGCCAACGTCCTGACTTTC; CDR3aa: CASTDRPPASGANVLTF; d_gene: .; abundance: .; v_gene: TRBV2; j_gene: TRBJ2-6